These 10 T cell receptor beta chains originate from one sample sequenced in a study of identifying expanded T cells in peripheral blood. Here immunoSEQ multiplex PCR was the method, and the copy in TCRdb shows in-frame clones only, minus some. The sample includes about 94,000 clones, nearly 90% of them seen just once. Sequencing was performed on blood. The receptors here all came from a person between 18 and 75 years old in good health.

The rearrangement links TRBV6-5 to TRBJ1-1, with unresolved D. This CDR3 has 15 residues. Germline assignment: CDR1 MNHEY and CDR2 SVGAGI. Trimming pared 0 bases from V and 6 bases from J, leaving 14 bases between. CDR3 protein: CASSYSIRISAEAFF. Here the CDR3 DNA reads TGTGCCAGCAGTTACTCGATTAGAATTTCCGCTGAAGCTTTCTTT.

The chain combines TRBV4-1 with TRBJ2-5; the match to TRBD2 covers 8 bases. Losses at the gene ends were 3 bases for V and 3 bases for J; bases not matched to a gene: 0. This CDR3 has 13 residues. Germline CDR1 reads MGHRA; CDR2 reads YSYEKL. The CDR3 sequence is CASSQTSEETQYF. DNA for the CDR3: TGCGCCAGCAGCCAGACTAGCGAAGAGACCCAGTACTTC.

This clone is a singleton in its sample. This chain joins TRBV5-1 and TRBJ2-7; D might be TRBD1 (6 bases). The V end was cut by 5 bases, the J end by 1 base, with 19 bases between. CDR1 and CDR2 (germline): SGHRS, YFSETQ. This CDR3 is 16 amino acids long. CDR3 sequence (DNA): TGCGCCAGCAGACCTTCCTGGACAGACCCTTCCTACGAGCAGTACTTC. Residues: CASRPSWTDPSYEQYF.

CDR3 nucleotides: TGTGCCAGCAGCTTGGTGCGGGGGGGCAGCTTGGAGACCCAGTACTTC. Its protein is CASSLVRGGSLETQYF. The genes are TRBV5-4 and TRBJ2-5; 9 nucleotides agree with TRBD2. CDR1 SGHNT and CDR2 YYREEE come from the germline V gene (reference sequence). V was pared by 0 bases and J by 5 bases, with 8 bases of the junction left unmatched. This CDR3 contains 16 residues.

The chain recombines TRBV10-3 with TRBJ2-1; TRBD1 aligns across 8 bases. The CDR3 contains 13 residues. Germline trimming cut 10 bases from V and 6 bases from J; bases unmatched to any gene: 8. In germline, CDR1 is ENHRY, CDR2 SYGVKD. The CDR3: CATDGQGLNEQFF. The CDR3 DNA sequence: TGTGCCACGGACGGACAGGGTCTCAATGAGCAGTTCTTC.

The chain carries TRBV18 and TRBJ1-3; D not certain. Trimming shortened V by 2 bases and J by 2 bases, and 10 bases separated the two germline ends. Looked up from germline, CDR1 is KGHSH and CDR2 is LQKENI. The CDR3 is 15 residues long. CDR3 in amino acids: CASSPALEAGNTIYF. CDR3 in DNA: TGTGCCAGCTCACCAGCCTTAGAAGCTGGAAACACCATATATTTT.

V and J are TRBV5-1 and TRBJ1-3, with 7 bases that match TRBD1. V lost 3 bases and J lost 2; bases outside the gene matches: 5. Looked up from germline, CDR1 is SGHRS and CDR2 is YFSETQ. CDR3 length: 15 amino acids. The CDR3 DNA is TGCGCCAGCAGCTCACAGGGGTTCGCTGGAAACACCATATATTTT. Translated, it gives CASSSQGFAGNTIYF.

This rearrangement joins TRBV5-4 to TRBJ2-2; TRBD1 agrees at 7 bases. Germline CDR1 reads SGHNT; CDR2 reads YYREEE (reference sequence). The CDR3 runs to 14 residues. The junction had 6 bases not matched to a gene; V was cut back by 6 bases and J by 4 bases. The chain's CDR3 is CASNQGQSTGELFF. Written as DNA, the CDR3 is TGTGCCAGCAACCAGGGACAGTCCACCGGGGAGCTGTTTTTT.

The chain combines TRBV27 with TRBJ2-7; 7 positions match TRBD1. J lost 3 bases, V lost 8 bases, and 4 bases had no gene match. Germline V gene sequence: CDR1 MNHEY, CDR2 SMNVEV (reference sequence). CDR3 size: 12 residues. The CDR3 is CASRQGVYEQYF. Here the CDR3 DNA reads TGTGCCAGCCGACAGGGAGTCTACGAGCAGTACTTC.

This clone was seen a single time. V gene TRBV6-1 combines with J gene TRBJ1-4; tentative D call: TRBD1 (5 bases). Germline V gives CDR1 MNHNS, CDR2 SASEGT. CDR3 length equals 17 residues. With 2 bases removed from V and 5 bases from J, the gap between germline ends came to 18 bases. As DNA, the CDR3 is TGTGCCAGCAGTGAAATACCGCCGGGACTGGGGAATGAAAAACTGTTTTTT. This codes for CASSEIPPGLGNEKLFF.